This T cell receptor beta chain is from a study of cytomegalovirus exposure and HLA in healthy donors. Overall study: An earlier analysis found 117 million unique TCR beta sequences from about 179 million T cells.

Broader study findings: Common viral pathogens seemed to be connected with several of the most significant clusters, according to a later analysis. With high specificity and sensitivity, the classifier reportedly diagnosed cytomegalovirus status.

PCR was performed using 60 Vbeta and 13 Jbeta primers. TCRdb keeps only in-frame clones here, not all; method: immunoSEQ multiplex PCR. In the table there are some 200,000 clones, 80% of which are singletons. Trimming cost V 3 bases and J 4 bases; bases outside gene matches: 9. This CDR3 has 17 residues. In germline, CDR1 is SGDLS, CDR2 YYNGEE. Details on this clone: The antigen remains undetermined.

The sequence was collected from a boy aged 5 to 17 in good health and CMV-seronegative. V gene TRBV9 combines with J gene TRBJ2-1, with 11 bases identical to TRBD2. The sequenced sample was PBMCs. The CDR3 loop is CASSDSGTSGTYNEQFF. For the CDR3, the DNA is TGTGCCAGCAGCGACTCCGGGACTAGCGGTACTTACAATGAGCAGTTCTTC.